This T cell receptor beta chain was found in a study of T cells in women clearing cervical HPV infection. Findings of the study overall: CIN3+ cases had significantly higher TCR richness than controls; evenness did not differ.

As to this clone: Its antigen is not identified. The missing CDR3 end, 3 residues past where the read stops, is filled in from the germline J gene.

Germline-derived CDR1 and CDR2 are LNHDA and SQIVND (reference sequence). Trimming took 9 bases from V and 0 from J, leaving 10 bases between them. This CDR3 is built from 13 residues. Assay used: immunoSEQ multiplex PCR; TCRdb lists only in-frame clones, some missing. The sample's table shows roughly 36,000 clones. This TCR was recovered from a woman between 18 and 70 years old with a cervical HPV16 infection that either progressed to CIN3+ or cleared (not recorded which). J is TRBJ2-3 and V is TRBV19, with D hard to call. Material: blood buffy coat. The DNA read from the CDR3 is TGTGCCAGCGCGGCAGTTAGCACAGATACG. Amino acid sequence: CASAAVSTDT. The CDR3 as a whole reads CASAAVSTDTQYF.